The 16 T cell receptor beta chains below come from one sample, sequenced in a study of shared clonotypes between healthy human individuals. Some clones are missing from TCRdb's copy, which holds only in-frame ones; the method was immunoSEQ multiplex PCR. The repertoire has over a million clones, roughly 96% of them found once; the top ten carry approximately 1%. Sample: naive CD4+ T cells sorted from blood. Subset meaning: CD45RA+ positively selected. These receptors were taken from a man under 40 in good health.

V is TRBV5-6 and J is TRBJ2-2, with D perhaps matching TRBD1 (6 bases). The CDR3 contains 15 residues. V gave up 1 base and J gave up 1 base, with 8 bases separating them. Germline V gene data show CDR1 as SGHDT and CDR2 as YYEEEE. The chain's CDR3 is CASSLLGGNTGELFF. The DNA for the CDR3 is TGTGCCAGCAGCTTGTTAGGGGGGAACACCGGGGAGCTGTTTTTT.

This clone was recorded once. The same CDR3 arises from other DNA sequences in this sample as well. J is TRBJ2-2 and V is TRBV30; D call uncertain. Between the trimmed V and J ends, which lost 1 base and 1 base, there was a span of 4 bases. This CDR3 spans 13 amino acids. Germline loops: CDR1 GTSNPN, CDR2 SVGIG (reference sequence). For the CDR3, the DNA is TGTGCCTGGAGTGGGCGGAACACCGGGGAGCTGTTTTTT. Translated, it gives CAWSGRNTGELFF.

This chain links TRBV5-1 with TRBJ2-3; D possibly corresponds to TRBD2 (5 bases). The length of the CDR3 is 14 residues. Germline-derived CDR1 and CDR2 are SGHRS and YFSETQ. V was pared by 2 bases and J by 5 bases, with 12 bases between. The CDR3 nucleotides are TGCGCCAGCAGCTTATCAAGCGGAGAAGATACGCAGTATTTT. It codes for CASSLSSGEDTQYF.

J is TRBJ2-7 and V is TRBV5-5, with TRBD1 identical over 7 bases. J gave up 7 bases and V 2 bases, and 9 bases lay outside the gene matches. The CDR3 length is 14 residues. The germline V gene encodes CDR1 SGHKS and CDR2 YYEKEE (reference sequence). The CDR3 sequence: CASSLQGTSSEQYF. In DNA form, the CDR3 reads TGTGCCAGCAGCTTACAGGGGACCTCGTCAGAGCAGTACTTC.

V is TRBV28 and J is TRBJ1-3; D possibly corresponds to TRBD1 (6 bases). CDR1 MDHEN and CDR2 SYDVKM come from the germline V gene. V was pared by 8 bases and J by 0 bases, with 14 bases between. This CDR3 is built from 15 residues. CDR3 DNA: TGTGCCAGCGGCGATCCGGGGGCCTCTGGAAACACCATATATTTT. Translation gives CASGDPGASGNTIYF.

Here the CDR3 DNA reads TGTGCCAGCTCACCGCTACGCTCTAGCGGACTCACAGATACGCAGTATTTT. Translating it yields CASSPLRSSGLTDTQYF. The gene calls are TRBV18 and TRBJ2-3; 7 nucleotides align to TRBD2. This CDR3 spans 17 amino acids. Germline V lookup: CDR1 KGHSH, CDR2 LQKENI. J gave up 2 bases and V 3 bases, and 11 bases lay outside the gene matches.

A word on this clone: The sample holds other DNA sequences that translate to the same CDR3. The chain couples TRBV5-4 to TRBJ1-2; 8 bases fit TRBD1. Germline CDR1 is SGHNT and CDR2 is YYREEE (reference sequence). V lost 4 bases and J lost 0; bases outside the gene matches: 2. The CDR3 is 14 residues long. Here the CDR3 reads CASSPDRANYGYTF. The CDR3 DNA sequence: TGTGCCAGCAGCCCGGACAGGGCTAACTATGGCTACACCTTC.

The J gene is TRBJ2-7, the V gene TRBV27, with 9 nucleotides matching TRBD2. Trimming took 8 bases from V and 2 from J; bases not matched to a gene: 10. This CDR3 spans 15 amino acids. CDR1 and CDR2 from the germline V gene are MNHEY and SMNVEV (reference sequence). The CDR3 reads CASSSISSGTYEQYF. The CDR3 coding sequence is TGTGCCAGCTCCAGTATCTCTAGCGGGACCTACGAGCAGTACTTC.

This clone was seen once. The V gene is TRBV30, the J gene TRBJ2-1, with TRBD2 matching 7 bases. Germline CDR1 is GTSNPN and CDR2 is SVGIG (reference sequence). This CDR3 is 21 amino acids long. The CDR3 sequence: CAYNGRQGRVLTSSSYNEQFF. The CDR3 nucleotides read TGTGCATATAACGGGAGGCAGGGCAGGGTATTAACCTCAAGCTCCTACAATGAGCAGTTCTTC. Full variable domain (outside the CDR3, taken from reference TRBV30 and TRBJ2-1): SQTIHQWPATLVQPVGSPLSLECTVEGTSNPNLYWYRQAAGRGLQLLFYSVGIGQISSEVPQNLSASRPQDRQFILSSKKLLLSDSGFYLCAYNGRQGRVLTSSSYNEQFFGPGTRLTVL.

The CDR3 here is CASSAGRTFQETQYF. CDR3 nucleotide sequence: TGTGCCAGCAGTGCTGGTAGGACTTTCCAAGAGACCCAGTACTTC. The chain has TRBV6-1 and TRBJ2-5, with a weak D call TRBD2 (5 bases). Between the trimmed V and J ends, which lost 4 bases and 1 base, there was a span of 13 bases. Germline V gene data show CDR1 as MNHNS and CDR2 as SASEGT. The CDR3 covers 15 residues.

This rearrangement joins TRBV6-5 to TRBJ2-1; D ambiguous. CDR3 length: 14 residues. CDR1 is MNHEY and CDR2 is SVGAGI in the germline V gene. Trimming cost V 6 bases and J 0 bases, with 9 bases left between them. The CDR3 nucleotides read TGTGCCAGCAGCCCCGATCGCTCCTACAATGAGCAGTTCTTC. This translates into CASSPDRSYNEQFF.

Regarding this clone: Other DNA sequences in this sample translate to the same CDR3. The chain joins TRBV7-9 to TRBJ2-7; 7 bases match TRBD1. Per germline, CDR1 SEHNR and CDR2 FQNEAQ (reference sequence). CDR3 length equals 13 residues. V shed 4 bases and J 1 base; nucleotides not matched to a gene: 1. The DNA for the CDR3 is TGTGCCAGCAGCTCGGGACAGTCCTACGAGCAGTACTTC. Protein sequence: CASSSGQSYEQYF.

This chain uses TRBV7-3 with TRBJ2-2; D is unresolved. This CDR3 comprises 14 residues. V lost 5 bases and J lost 3, with 10 bases in between. Germline lookup yields CDR1 SGHTA and CDR2 FQGTGA. The DNA of the CDR3 is TGTGCCAGCAGCGAAAGGTCCTACACCGGGGAGCTGTTTTTT. Its protein product is CASSERSYTGELFF.

Regarding this clone: This sample includes further DNA sequences coding for the same CDR3. This chain connects TRBV25-1 to TRBJ1-1; D unresolved. The length of the CDR3 is 11 residues. V was trimmed by 6 bases and J by 6 bases, leaving 8 bases between them. Germline CDR1 is MGHDK and CDR2 is SYGVNS. The CDR3 loop reads CASSRTSEAFF. Here the CDR3 DNA reads TGTGCCAGCAGCAGGACTTCTGAAGCTTTCTTT.

V gene TRBV7-9 combines with J gene TRBJ1-1, with TRBD1 as a possible D gene (5 bases). CDR3 length: 15 amino acids. The germline gives CDR1 SEHNR, CDR2 FQNEAQ (reference sequence). The V end lost 5 bases, the J end lost 0 bases, and 13 bases lay between the germline ends. The CDR3 here is CASSPEDTLNTEAFF. CDR3 bases: TGTGCCAGCAGCCCCGAGGACACTTTGAACACTGAAGCTTTCTTT.

This rearrangement joins TRBV11-2 to TRBJ2-7; tentatively, D is TRBD2 (6 bases). The CDR3 runs to 12 residues. V lost 5 bases and J 3 bases, leaving 8 bases between the germline ends. Germline V gene data show CDR1 as SGHAT and CDR2 as FQNNGV. Here the CDR3 DNA reads TGTGCCAGCAGCCGGGACTTCTACGAGCAGTACTTC. This codes for CASSRDFYEQYF. Full variable domain (outside the CDR3, taken from reference TRBV11-2 and TRBJ2-7): EAGVAQSPRYKIIEKRQSVAFWCNPISGHATLYWYQQILGQGPKLLIQFQNNGVVDDSQLPKDRFSAERLKGVDSTLKIQPAKLEDSAVYLCASSRDFYEQYFGPGTRLTVT.